Sequencing of this T cell receptor beta chain was carried out in a study of CD8 T cells in Susac syndrome. V lost 5 bases and J lost 1; bases outside the gene matches: 8. The length of the CDR3 is 17 residues. Germline loops: CDR1 SGHVS, CDR2 FQNEAQ. RNA, at roughly 0.45 to 1 ug, was reverse transcribed with random hexamers. Each CDR3 protein gets one entry after TCRdb re-called the immunoSEQ multiplex PCR reads with MiXCR. Of around 180,000 distinct CDR3 sequences in the sample, approximately 95% were seen once. J is TRBJ1-1 and V is TRBV7-8; 12 positions agree with TRBD1. Sequenced sample: CD4+ T cells from PBMCs. This sequence was found in a human donor with multiple sclerosis. CDR3 loop: CASSQGQGARWNTEAFF. In DNA, the CDR3 is TGTGCCAGCAGCCAGGGACAGGGGGCCAGGTGGAACACTGAAGCTTTCTTT.